These 5 T cell receptor beta chains came from one sample sequenced in a study of cytomegalovirus exposure and HLA in healthy donors. PCR was performed using 60 Vbeta and 13 Jbeta primers. The method was immunoSEQ multiplex PCR; TCRdb's version includes in-frame clones alone and lacks a portion of them. The sample yields about 160,000 clones, about 80% seen once. Sequencing was carried out using PBMCs. These receptors came from a woman in her forties or fifties in good health and CMV-seronegative.

V and J are TRBV19 and TRBJ1-1; TRBD1 agrees at 8 bases. The CDR3 consists of 15 residues. Germline V lookup: CDR1 LNHDA, CDR2 SQIVND (reference sequence). Trimming took 7 bases from V and 9 from J; bases not matched to a gene: 16. The CDR3 loop is CASIVGQGRPGKAFF. In DNA, the CDR3 is TGTGCCAGTATTGTCGGACAGGGTCGCCCAGGGAAAGCTTTCTTT.

The chain recombines TRBV6-4 with TRBJ2-3; 12 bases are shared with TRBD2. Germline V lookup: CDR1 MRHNA, CDR2 SNTAGT. V trimming: 4 bases; J trimming: 3 bases; junction bases outside the gene matches: 2. The CDR3 is 15 residues long. The CDR3 sequence is CASSALAGGTDTQYF. The DNA for the CDR3 is TGTGCCAGCAGTGCACTAGCGGGGGGAACAGATACGCAGTATTTT.

V and J are TRBV6-5 and TRBJ1-1; D gene uncertain. The germline V gene has CDR1 MNHEY and CDR2 SVGAGI. CDR3 length: 13 amino acids. Trimming took off 0 bases at V and 4 bases at J, with 6 bases between the two ends. The CDR3 here is CASSYSTGTEAFF. DNA of the CDR3: TGTGCCAGCAGTTACTCGACTGGCACTGAAGCTTTCTTT.

The genes are TRBV5-4 and TRBJ2-7; D may be TRBD1 (6 bases). V lost 2 bases and J 9 bases, leaving 18 bases between the germline ends. The CDR3 loop spans 14 amino acids. Per germline, CDR1 SGHNT and CDR2 YYREEE (reference sequence). CDR3 sequence: CASSFTTGTTPQYF. CDR3 sequence (DNA): TGTGCCAGCAGCTTTACTACCGGGACAACGCCGCAGTACTTC.

This sequence joins TRBV9 and TRBJ1-6; D not certain. Germline CDR1 is SGDLS and CDR2 is YYNGEE. The length of the CDR3 is 15 residues. The V end lost 3 bases, the J end lost 1 base, and 8 bases lay between the germline ends. The CDR3, as DNA: TGTGCCAGCAGCGCCCGGGTATCCTATAATTCACCCCTCCACTTT. Its translation: CASSARVSYNSPLHF.